The entry below gives a single T cell receptor (beta chain) sequence along with its context. Its antigen is unknown. This entry belongs to a study of beta chain features in type 1 diabetes. Every participating donor gave one draw, a heparinised blood sample averaging approximately 120 mL. From germline, CDR1 is SGHRS and CDR2 YFSETQ. V lost 0 bases and J 0 bases, leaving 9 bases between the germline ends. The CDR3 totals 15 residues. General observations from the study: cDNA-based reads could over-represent cells with high TCR expression. Researchers could not determine here whether HLA type influences TCRB rearrangement. For Type 1 diabetes patients, all four CD4+ subsets carried TCRB CDR3s that were moderately but significantly shorter.

Expressed TCRB transcripts were sequenced because the isolated RNA had all been reverse transcribed beforehand. Assay used: immunoSEQ multiplex PCR; TCRdb lists only in-frame clones, some missing. The table lists 250,000 or so clones, around 13% of them singletons. The origin of this receptor is a man aged 25 to 40 with type 1 diabetes. The sample was naive CD4+ T cells from blood. The chain carries TRBV5-1 and TRBJ1-1, with D maybe TRBD1 (5 bases). CDR3: CASSLGQLMNTEAFF. The CDR3 nucleotides are TGCGCCAGCAGCTTGGGACAGCTCATGAACACTGAAGCTTTCTTT. Drawing the rest from reference TRBV5-1 and TRBJ1-1, the complete variable domain is KAGVTQTPRYLIKTRGQQVTLSCSPISGHRSVSWYQQTPGQGLQFLFEYFSETQRNKGNFPGRFSGRQFSNSRSEMNVSTLELGDSALYLCASSLGQLMNTEAFFGQGTRLTVV.